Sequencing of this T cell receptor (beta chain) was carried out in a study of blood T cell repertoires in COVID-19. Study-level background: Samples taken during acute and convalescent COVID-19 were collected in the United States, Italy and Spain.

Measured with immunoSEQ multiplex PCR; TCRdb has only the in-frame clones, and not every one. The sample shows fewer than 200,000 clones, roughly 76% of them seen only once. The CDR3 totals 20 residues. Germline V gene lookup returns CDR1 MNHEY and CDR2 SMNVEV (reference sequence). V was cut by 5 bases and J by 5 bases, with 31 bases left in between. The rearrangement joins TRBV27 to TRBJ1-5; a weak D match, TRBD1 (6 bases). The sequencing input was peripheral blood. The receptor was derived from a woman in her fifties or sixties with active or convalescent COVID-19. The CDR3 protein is CASSPYMFRGASALHQPQHF. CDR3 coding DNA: TGTGCCAGCAGTCCCTATATGTTCAGGGGAGCCTCCGCCTTGCATCAGCCCCAGCATTTT.